This entry lists 9 T cell receptor beta chains sequenced from one sample in a study of T cell repertoires in cytomegalovirus infection. TCRdb independently ran MiXCR on the reads; one entry per CDR3 protein. The sample records about 490,000 distinct CDR3 sequences, about a quarter being singletons. Sequenced input: PBMCs. The receptors stem from a human donor in good health (CMV status not recorded). Some clones in this sample may be carry-over from other donors' samples.

This clonotype appeared a few times. The V and J genes are TRBV7-2 and TRBJ2-6; TRBD1 matches at 11 bases. The V segment lost 1 base and the J segment 0 bases; nucleotides outside the gene matches: 2. Germline CDR1 SGHTA, CDR2 FQGNSA. There are 18 residues in the CDR3. CDR3 sequence (DNA): TGTGCCAGCAGCTTAGGGACAGGGGGCTACTCTGGGGCCAACGTCCTGACTTTC. Protein sequence: CASSLGTGGYSGANVLTF.

The rearrangement uses TRBV28 and TRBJ1-2; D is ambiguous. V lost 8 bases and J lost 0, with 10 bases in between. Germline CDR1 and CDR2: MDHEN and SYDVKM. The CDR3 covers 13 residues. Here the CDR3 reads CASAETANYGYTF. CDR3 DNA sequence: TGTGCCAGCGCGGAAACAGCTAACTATGGCTACACCTTC.

The V call is TRBV29-1, the J call TRBJ1-4, with D tentatively TRBD1 (5 bases). CDR3 length: 12 amino acids. Germline V gene sequence: CDR1 SQVTM, CDR2 ANQGSEA. V was clipped by 0 bases and J by 10 bases, with 9 bases between them. The chain's CDR3 is CSVEDRDRKLFF. As DNA, the CDR3 is TGCAGCGTTGAAGATAGAGACAGAAAACTGTTTTTT.

This clonotype showed up just a few times. CDR3 sequence reads: CASSVPRGGYTEAFF. The CDR3 DNA reads as TGTGCCAGCAGCGTCCCGAGGGGGGGTTACACTGAAGCTTTCTTT. This sequence joins TRBV11-3 and TRBJ1-1; D might be TRBD1 (6 bases). The CDR3 spans 15 residues. Trimming cost V 5 bases and J 3 bases, with 16 bases left between them. CDR1 and CDR2 (germline): SGHNT, YENEEA.

This clonotype was seen more than once but under ten times. This chain links TRBV6-2 or TRBV6-3 with TRBJ1-2; no clear D gene. The V gene's germline CDR1 is MNHEY and CDR2 SVGEGT. This CDR3 has 13 amino acids. V lost 6 bases and J lost 3, with 11 bases in between. The CDR3 DNA reads TGTGCCAGCAGGACCCCTTCCGACTATGGCTACACCTTC. Translated: CASRTPSDYGYTF.

This chain uses TRBV7-2 with TRBJ2-2; tentative D call: TRBD1 (5 bases). The V end was cut by 2 bases, the J end by 3 bases, with 10 bases between. The CDR3 runs 15 residues. Germline V CDR1 and CDR2: SGHTA, FQGNSA. CDR3 residues: CASSLPGHYTGELFF. In DNA, the CDR3 is TGTGCCAGCAGCTTACCCGGACATTACACCGGGGAGCTGTTTTTT.

The chain has TRBV19 and TRBJ2-1; 8 positions agree with TRBD2. Trimming at V came to 6 bases and at J to 1 base, leaving 5 bases not matched to a gene. Germline-derived CDR1 and CDR2 are LNHDA and SQIVND (reference sequence). CDR3 length: 15 amino acids. The DNA for the CDR3 is TGTGCCAGTAGCTCCGGGACTAGATCCTACAATGAGCAGTTCTTC. This sequence encodes CASSSGTRSYNEQFF.

This sequence joins TRBV12-3 or TRBV12-4 and TRBJ1-1, with D tentatively TRBD1 (5 bases). The CDR3 totals 16 residues. V was shortened by 5 bases and J by 4 bases, with 20 bases between the two germline ends. CDR3 loop: CASSPVWGLAGTEAFF. CDR3 sequence (DNA): TGTGCCAGCAGTCCCGTATGGGGCCTCGCGGGCACTGAAGCTTTCTTT.

The chain employs TRBV4-2 and TRBJ2-7, with TRBD2 matching over 9 bases. CDR3 length equals 14 residues. Losses at the gene ends were 1 base for V and 10 bases for J; bases not matched to a gene: 8. Per germline, CDR1 LGHNA and CDR2 YNFKEQ. CDR3 coding DNA: TGTGCCAGCAGCCAAGCGAGCGGGAGGCCCCATCAGTACTTC. It yields the protein CASSQASGRPHQYF.